The rows below give T cell receptor beta chains drawn from one sample of a study of blood T cell repertoires in COVID-19. Some clones are missing from TCRdb's copy, which holds only in-frame ones; the method was immunoSEQ multiplex PCR. The sample lists 100,000 to 150,000 clones; roughly 87% were seen once. Sequencing was performed on peripheral blood. The receptors derive from a woman at least 80 years old with acute or convalescent COVID-19. Each CDR3 is given with its conserved first and last residue. A D gene is named only where the DNA matches it firmly. Clone size, where shown, is once, few, many, or a class for clones that have expanded.

>-|-|TRBV7-9|TRBJ2-5|15
CASSRSGGVQETQYF
TGTGCCAGCAGCCGCTCTGGCGGTGTACAAGAGACCCAGTACTTC
>-|-|TRBV5-6|TRBJ2-1|13
CASTLRGGYEQFF
TGTGCCAGCACCCTACGAGGTGGTTATGAGCAGTTCTTC
>-|once|TRBV7-2|TRBJ1-1|15
CASRLQGRMNTEAFF
TGTGCCAGCAGATTACAGGGTCGAATGAACACTGAAGCTTTCTTT
>-|-|TRBV2|TRBJ1-5|17
CASNPYQGHLGNQPQHF
TGTGCCAGCAATCCATATCAGGGACACCTAGGGAATCAGCCCCAGCATTTT
>TRBD1|-|TRBV5-1|TRBJ2-5|17
CASSRGTGGLYQETQYF
TGCGCCAGCAGCAGAGGGACAGGGGGCTTGTACCAAGAGACCCAGTACTTC
>TRBD2|-|TRBV5-1|TRBJ2-7|13
CASTLKRGYEQYF
TGCGCCAGCACTTTAAAGCGGGGCTACGAGCAGTACTTC
>TRBD1|-|TRBV5-4|TRBJ1-1|15
CASSSMMSGGTEAFF
TGTGCCAGCAGCTCGATGATGTCAGGGGGAACTGAAGCTTTCTTT
>TRBD1|once|TRBV7-3|TRBJ2-2|15
CASSPRTGQTEELFF
TGTGCCAGCAGCCCGCGGACAGGGCAGACCGAGGAGCTGTTTTTT
>-|-|TRBV18|TRBJ2-5|14
CASSGRGQQETQYF
TGTGCCAGCTCAGGGCGGGGGCAACAAGAGACCCAGTACTTC
>TRBD1|-|TRBV3-1/TRBV3-2|TRBJ2-3|14
CASSYGQGYDTQYF
TGTGCCAGCAGCTACGGACAGGGCTACGATACGCAGTATTTT
>-|-|TRBV6-1|TRBJ1-1|15
CASSEQGNMNTEAFF
TGTGCCAGCAGTGAACAGGGGAATATGAACACTGAAGCTTTCTTT
>-|once|TRBV4-2|TRBJ1-2|15
CASSHSTRQNYGYTF
TGTGCCAGCAGCCACTCGACAAGACAGAACTATGGCTACACCTTC
>-|-|TRBV6-4|TRBJ1-1|14
CASRIQARSTEAFF
TGTGCCAGCAGAATACAGGCGAGGAGCACTGAAGCTTTCTTT
>-|-|TRBV5-1|TRBJ1-1|14
CASSRTQGNTEAFF
TGCGCCAGCAGCCGAACACAGGGTAACACTGAAGCTTTCTTT
>TRBD1|-|TRBV7-2|TRBJ2-1|14
CASSRDRALNEQFF
TGTGCCAGCAGCCGGGACAGGGCTTTGAATGAGCAGTTCTTC
>-|once|TRBV13|TRBJ1-1|13
CASSPSRGTEAFF
TGTGCCAGCAGTCCTAGTAGGGGGACTGAAGCTTTCTTT
>TRBD1|-|TRBV19|TRBJ2-7|13
CATHGTGTYEQYF
TGTGCCACTCACGGGACAGGAACCTACGAGCAGTACTTC
>-|once|TRBV7-2|TRBJ1-3|12
CASSVQGNTIYF
TGTGCCAGCAGCGTCCAGGGAAACACCATATATTTT
>-|-|TRBV3-1/TRBV3-2|TRBJ1-1|16
CASSQDPRGERTEAFF
TGTGCCAGCAGCCAAGATCCCCGGGGGGAGCGCACTGAAGCTTTCTTT
>-|-|TRBV27|TRBJ1-1|14
CASSLQAANTEAFF
TGTGCCAGCAGTTTACAGGCAGCGAACACTGAAGCTTTCTTT
>TRBD1|once|TRBV5-1|TRBJ2-3|16
CASSDTGTGRGDTQYF
TGCGCCAGCAGCGACACCGGGACAGGGAGGGGAGATACGCAGTATTTT
>-|-|TRBV7-3|TRBJ2-1|15
CASSLTSTPYNEQFF
TGTGCCAGCAGCTTAACTAGCACCCCATACAATGAGCAGTTCTTC
>-|-|TRBV16|TRBJ1-5|15
CASSQSPTRNQPQHF
TGTGCCAGCAGCCAATCTCCCACACGTAATCAGCCCCAGCATTTT
>TRBD1|-|TRBV7-9|TRBJ1-2|15
CASSGRGQAPYGYTF
TGTGCCAGCAGCGGTCGAGGACAGGCCCCTTATGGCTACACCTTC
>TRBD2|-|TRBV7-9|TRBJ2-3|17
CASSLRGGGKITDTQYF
TGTGCCAGCAGCTTACGGGGCGGGGGAAAGATCACAGATACGCAGTATTTT
>-|-|TRBV5-4|TRBJ2-1|16
CASSLKAGAGTNEQFF
TGTGCCAGCAGCTTGAAGGCGGGGGCAGGGACCAATGAGCAGTTCTTC
>-|-|TRBV7-8|TRBJ2-2|15
CASSPRRVNTGELFF
TGTGCCAGCAGCCCTCGGAGGGTAAACACCGGGGAGCTGTTTTTT
>-|-|TRBV18|TRBJ1-1|15
CASSPSTAPRTEAFF
TGTGCCAGCTCACCATCAACCGCTCCGCGCACTGAAGCTTTCTTT
>TRBD1|-|TRBV6-5|TRBJ1-2|15
CASIGHRGLNYGYTF
TGTGCCAGTATAGGCCACAGGGGCCTCAACTATGGCTACACCTTC
>TRBD1|-|TRBV6-5|TRBJ1-1|13
CASRQGGYTEAFF
TGTGCCAGCCGACAGGGGGGTTACACTGAAGCTTTCTTT
>-|-|TRBV6-5|TRBJ1-1|13
CASSYQMNTEAFF
TGTGCCAGCAGTTATCAGATGAACACTGAAGCTTTCTTT
>TRBD1|-|TRBV6-5|TRBJ1-3|16
CASSSRDSGSGNTIYF
TGTGCCAGCAGTTCGCGGGACAGTGGCTCTGGAAACACCATATATTTT
>-|-|TRBV25-1|TRBJ1-6|14
CASSATAYNSPLHF
TGTGCCAGCAGTGCGACAGCCTATAATTCACCCCTCCACTTT